The rows below give T cell receptor beta chains drawn from one sample of a study of T cells in Graves' hyperthyroidism and ophthalmopathy. TCRdb recomputed calls from the multiplex PCR reads with MiXCR, one row per CDR3 protein. The sample consists of 500,000 to 550,000 distinct CDR3 sequences, roughly 21% of them appearing once. Specimen: blood. These receptor sequences come from a man aged 40-55 years with Graves' ophthalmopathy. The CDR3 runs from the conserved cysteine through the conserved F or W. The D gene is left open where the match is weak. Only part of the rows carry a size: once, few, many, or a class if the clone is expanded.

NA	TRBV18	many	TRBJ2-5	TGTGCCAGCTCACCACCGGTAAGAGAGACCCAGTACTTC	CASSPPVRETQYF
NA	TRBV12-3/TRBV12-4	NA	TRBJ1-2	TGTGCCAGCAGCCCCACGCGGAGGACGGTGAACTATGGCTACACCTTC	CASSPTRRTVNYGYTF
NA	TRBV20-1	many	TRBJ2-1	TGCAGTGCTAGAGTGCCCGTTTCCCCCCCGTGGGGAGATGAGCAGTTCTTC	CSARVPVSPPWGDEQFF
NA	TRBV6-2/TRBV6-3	many	TRBJ1-1	TGTGCCAGCAGTTACGTGGGGTTTGGGACTGAAGCTTTCTTT	CASSYVGFGTEAFF
NA	TRBV20-1	many	TRBJ2-3	TGCAGTGCTAGTGGGGACTCCTACACAGATACGCAGTATTTT	CSASGDSYTDTQYF
NA	TRBV20-1	NA	TRBJ1-5	TGCAGTGTCCTCAGTCTGGGGCGAATCAATCAGCCCCAGCATTTT	CSVLSLGRINQPQHF
NA	TRBV6-1	few	TRBJ1-2	TGTGCCAGCATCGACAGCCCCTATGGCTACACCTTC	CASIDSPYGYTF
NA	TRBV10-3	NA	TRBJ1-2	TGTGCCATAGCGAGAGGGGACTATGGCTACACCTTC	CAIARGDYGYTF
TRBD2	TRBV6-9	NA	TRBJ2-1	TGCGCCAGCAGTGAGTCGATTAGCGGGGGGTACAATGAGCAGTTCTTC	CASSESISGGYNEQFF
NA	TRBV12-3/TRBV12-4	NA	TRBJ1-4	TGTGCCAGCAGTTCGTTAGGGCGTGAAAAACTGTTTTTT	CASSSLGREKLFF
NA	TRBV6-2/TRBV6-3	few	TRBJ1-3	TGTGCCAGCAGTTACTCTATTTCTGGAAACACCATATATTTT	CASSYSISGNTIYF
NA	TRBV20-1	NA	TRBJ2-1	TGCAGTGCTAGGGGCAGTCGGGGGTTGGAGCAGTTCTTC	CSARGSRGLEQFF
TRBD1	TRBV24-1	once	TRBJ1-5	TGTGCCACCATTCAGACAGGGAAGAATCAGCCCCAGCATTTT	CATIQTGKNQPQHF
TRBD1	TRBV29-1	NA	TRBJ1-5	TGCAGCGTGGGACAGGCGAATCAGCCCCAGCATTTT	CSVGQANQPQHF
NA	TRBV20-1	NA	TRBJ1-1	TGCAGTGCTAGAGATCGTGGGGGGGGAAGGGGCACTGAAGCTTTCTTT	CSARDRGGGRGTEAFF
NA	TRBV4-1	few	TRBJ1-1	TGCGCCAGCAGCCAAGAGTCTAGGTGGAACACTGAAGCTTTCTTT	CASSQESRWNTEAFF
NA	TRBV7-6	few	TRBJ2-2	TGTGCCAGCAGCTTAGTAGAGAGCACCGGGGAGCTGTTTTTT	CASSLVESTGELFF
TRBD1	TRBV5-1	NA	TRBJ2-6	TGCGCCAGCAGCTTAGACAGGGACCTGGGGGCCAACGTCCTGACTTTC	CASSLDRDLGANVLTF
NA	TRBV30	many	TRBJ2-2	TGTGCCTGGAGTAGTTCGCCTGCCGGGGAGCTGTTTTTT	CAWSSSPAGELFF
NA	TRBV7-9	NA	TRBJ2-3	TGTGCCAGCATCCCCTCCGGGTTTGCAGATACGCAGTATTTT	CASIPSGFADTQYF
NA	TRBV5-1	many	TRBJ1-4	TGCGCCAGCAGCTCTGGGAGGGGTACTAATGAAAAACTGTTTTTT	CASSSGRGTNEKLFF
TRBD1	TRBV12-3/TRBV12-4	few	TRBJ2-3	TGTGCCAGCAGTCCCGACAGGGACACGCAGTATTTT	CASSPDRDTQYF
TRBD2	TRBV29-1	NA	TRBJ2-1	TGCAGCGTTGCGAGGCTAGCGGGCCGTTCCTACAATGAGCAGTTCTTC	CSVARLAGRSYNEQFF
TRBD2	TRBV5-8	many	TRBJ2-1	TGTGCCAGCAGCTTCGGGCAGACTAGCGGCGCCTACAATGAGCAGTTCTTC	CASSFGQTSGAYNEQFF
TRBD1	TRBV30	NA	TRBJ1-5	TGTGCCTGGGAGCTACAGGGGGGCAATCAGCCCCAGCATTTT	CAWELQGGNQPQHF
NA	TRBV7-9	many	TRBJ1-1	TGTGCCAGCGAGGTCCACAGGGCGAACACTGAAGCTTTCTTT	CASEVHRANTEAFF
TRBD2	TRBV7-2	many	TRBJ2-1	TGTGCCAGCAGCAGGGGACTAGCGGTCAATGAGCAGTTCTTC	CASSRGLAVNEQFF
TRBD1	TRBV27	few	TRBJ2-1	TGTGCCAGCAGTTTAAGGGGGACGGGACAGGGGGGCAATGAGCAGTTCTTC	CASSLRGTGQGGNEQFF
TRBD2	TRBV7-8	NA	TRBJ2-3	TGTGCCAGCAGCTTACCCGCCAGCGGGGGGGCCGCAGATACGCAGTATTTT	CASSLPASGGAADTQYF
TRBD2	TRBV9	NA	TRBJ2-1	TGTGCCAGCAGCGCATCCGGGACTAGCGGGCGTCTCCCAGGGGAGCAGTTCTTC	CASSASGTSGRLPGEQFF
TRBD1	TRBV30	many	TRBJ1-2	TGTGCCTGGAGGGACGGGACAGGCTATGGCTACACCTTC	CAWRDGTGYGYTF
TRBD2	TRBV15	few	TRBJ2-7	TGTGCCACCAGCAGAGGCGCGGGAGAGTCCTACGAGCAGTACTTC	CATSRGAGESYEQYF
TRBD2	TRBV11-2	NA	TRBJ2-1	TGTGCCAGCAGCTTAGATACCCTAGCGGGGGGACGGTACAATGAGCAGTTCTTC	CASSLDTLAGGRYNEQFF
TRBD2	TRBV30	many	TRBJ2-1	TGTGCCTGGAGTGTAAGTGGGACTATAAACAATGAGCAGTTCTTC	CAWSVSGTINNEQFF
NA	TRBV6-1	many	TRBJ1-2	TGTGCCAGCAGTGAAGCCCTCGGGACGGCGTATGGCTACACCTTC	CASSEALGTAYGYTF
TRBD1	TRBV10-3	NA	TRBJ2-5	TGTGCCATCGGAGAGGGCAGGGGGCAAGAGACCCAGTACTTC	CAIGEGRGQETQYF
NA	TRBV20-1	NA	TRBJ1-3	TGCAGTGCTGGTGTCGGGACTGGAAACACCATATATTTT	CSAGVGTGNTIYF
NA	TRBV7-9	NA	TRBJ2-5	TGTGCCAGCGCAGGGCGGACCTCGTTGTACCAAGAGACCCAGTACTTC	CASAGRTSLYQETQYF
TRBD1	TRBV6-1	few	TRBJ1-5	TGTGCCAGCAGTGTTACAGGGGATCAGCCCCAGCATTTT	CASSVTGDQPQHF
NA	TRBV3-2	NA	TRBJ2-5	TGTGCCAGCAGCCAAGATCTCAGGGGCGAACACCAAGAGACCCAGTACTTC	CASSQDLRGEHQETQYF
TRBD2	TRBV19	NA	TRBJ2-2	TGTGCCAGTAGTCAGCGACTAGCGGCGAACACCGGGGAGCTGTTTTTT	CASSQRLAANTGELFF
NA	TRBV5-1	NA	TRBJ1-1	TGCGCCAGCAGCTTGGATGGGACATACAACACTGAAGCTTTCTTT	CASSLDGTYNTEAFF
NA	TRBV2	few	TRBJ1-6	TGTGCCAGCAGTGAAGTAGGCTCCTATAATTCACCCCTCCACTTT	CASSEVGSYNSPLHF
NA	TRBV6-5	many	TRBJ1-2	TGTGCCAGCAGTTACGACGGACAGACCTACTATGGCTACACCTTC	CASSYDGQTYYGYTF
NA	TRBV20-1	few	TRBJ2-1	TGCAGTGCGCCCCATGGGGCCAATCCCCACAATGAGCAGTTCTTC	CSAPHGANPHNEQFF
NA	TRBV12-3/TRBV12-4	many	TRBJ1-6	TGTGCCAGCAGTTTGGGGGGTAGCAATTCACCCCTCCACTTT	CASSLGGSNSPLHF
NA	TRBV20-1	NA	TRBJ2-2	TGCAGTGCTAGAGATCGAGGACATTCACCCTGGGAGCTGTTTTTT	CSARDRGHSPWELFF
NA	TRBV12-3/TRBV12-4	few	TRBJ2-4	TGTGCCAGTCAGGGGAACTTAGCCAAAAACATTCAGTACTTC	CASQGNLAKNIQYF
NA	TRBV5-6	once	TRBJ1-1	TGTGCCAGCAGCTTGTTAGGGGTTATGAACACTGAAGCTTTCTTT	CASSLLGVMNTEAFF